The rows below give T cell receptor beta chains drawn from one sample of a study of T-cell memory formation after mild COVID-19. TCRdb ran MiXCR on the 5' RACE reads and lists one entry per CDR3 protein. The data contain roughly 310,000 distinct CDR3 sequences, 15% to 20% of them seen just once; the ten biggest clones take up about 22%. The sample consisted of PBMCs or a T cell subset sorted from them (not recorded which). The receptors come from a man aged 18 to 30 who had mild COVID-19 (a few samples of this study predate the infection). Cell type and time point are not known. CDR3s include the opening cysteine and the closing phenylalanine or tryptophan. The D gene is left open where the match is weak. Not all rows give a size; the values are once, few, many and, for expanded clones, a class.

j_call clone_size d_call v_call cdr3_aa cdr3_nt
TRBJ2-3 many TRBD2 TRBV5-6 CASSFGLAGADTQYF TGTGCCAGTAGCTTTGGGCTAGCGGGGGCAGATACGCAGTATTTT
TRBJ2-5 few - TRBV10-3 CAIRPGGLDRETQYF TGTGCCATCAGGCCCGGGGGCTTGGATCGGGAGACCCAGTACTTC
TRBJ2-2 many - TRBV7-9 CASSSKRARNTGELFF TGTGCCAGCAGCTCCAAGCGGGCCCGGAACACCGGGGAGCTGTTTTTT
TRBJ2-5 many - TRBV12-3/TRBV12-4 CASSGTWETQYF TGTGCCAGCAGTGGGACGTGGGAGACCCAGTACTTC
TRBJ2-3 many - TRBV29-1 CSVEGSRTDTQYF TGCAGCGTTGAGGGCAGCCGCACAGATACGCAGTATTTT
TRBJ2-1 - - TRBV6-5 CASSYFSGSYNEQFF TGTGCCAGCAGTTACTTTTCCGGGAGTTACAATGAGCAGTTCTTC
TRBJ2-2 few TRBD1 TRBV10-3 CAISESRTGVNTGELFF TGTGCCATCAGTGAGAGTCGGACAGGGGTGAACACCGGGGAGCTGTTTTTT
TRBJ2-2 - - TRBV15 CATSQLASNTGELFF TGTGCCACCAGCCAGCTAGCATCGAACACCGGGGAGCTGTTTTTT
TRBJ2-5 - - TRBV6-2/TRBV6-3 CASSYGAGEFAETQYF TGTGCCAGCAGTTACGGAGCAGGGGAGTTTGCGGAGACCCAGTACTTC
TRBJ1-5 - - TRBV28 CASSFRQRDQPQHF TGTGCCAGCAGTTTTCGACAGCGGGATCAGCCCCAGCATTTT
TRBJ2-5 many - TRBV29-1 CSVVGSGDAQETQYF TGCAGCGTTGTAGGGTCAGGGGACGCCCAAGAGACCCAGTACTTC
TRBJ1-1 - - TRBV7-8 CASSLKSQILNTEAFF TGTGCCAGCAGCTTAAAATCCCAGATACTGAACACTGAAGCTTTCTTT
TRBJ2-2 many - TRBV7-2 CASSLRGTTYTGELFF TGTGCCAGCAGCTTAAGGGGTACTACCTACACCGGGGAGCTGTTTTTT
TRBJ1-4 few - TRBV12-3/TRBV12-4 CASSSRRAWDEKLFF TGTGCCAGCAGCTCCAGGAGGGCATGGGATGAAAAACTGTTTTTT
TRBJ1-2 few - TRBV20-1 CSAVKGHNYGYTF TGCAGTGCTGTCAAGGGGCATAACTATGGCTACACCTTC
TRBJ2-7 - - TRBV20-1 CSARDLGGYEQYF TGCAGTGCTAGAGATCTCGGCGGCTACGAGCAGTACTTC
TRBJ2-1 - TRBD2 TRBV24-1 CATSEAGLAEGNEQFF TGTGCCACCAGTGAAGCGGGACTAGCGGAGGGCAATGAGCAGTTCTTC
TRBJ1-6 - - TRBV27 CASSLGGVISPLHF TGTGCCAGCAGTTTAGGGGGGGTGATTTCACCCCTCCACTTT
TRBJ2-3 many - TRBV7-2 CASSSRRADTQYF TGTGCCAGCAGCTCAAGGAGAGCAGATACGCAGTATTTT
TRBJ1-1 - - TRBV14 CASRQDTEAFF TGTGCCAGCAGACAGGACACTGAAGCTTTCTTT
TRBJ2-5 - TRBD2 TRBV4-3 CASSQGLAGNSETQYF TGCGCCAGCAGCCAAGGACTAGCGGGAAACTCGGAGACCCAGTACTTC